In this sample, the clone carrying this T cell receptor (beta chain) turned up many times. As yet, its antigen is unknown. TCRdb itself ran the reads through MiXCR, one entry per CDR3 protein. The table lists roughly 120,000 distinct CDR3 sequences, around 30% of them singletons. Trimming at V came to 3 bases and at J to 7 bases, leaving 9 bases not matched to a gene. The CDR3 is 15 residues long. Germline V lookup: CDR1 SEHNR, CDR2 FQNEAQ (reference sequence). The entry originates in a study of T cell repertoires in cytomegalovirus infection. This TCR came from a human donor in good health (CMV status not recorded). Some clones in this sample may be carry-over from other donors' samples. This chain links TRBV7-9 with TRBJ2-1; 7 positions match TRBD2. The sample in question was CD8+ T cells from cultured PBMCs, obtained from culture after CMV antigen stimulation. CDR3 region: CASSLAGVVWNEQFF. The CDR3 nucleotides read TGTGCCAGCAGCTTGGCGGGGGTAGTCTGGAATGAGCAGTTCTTC.